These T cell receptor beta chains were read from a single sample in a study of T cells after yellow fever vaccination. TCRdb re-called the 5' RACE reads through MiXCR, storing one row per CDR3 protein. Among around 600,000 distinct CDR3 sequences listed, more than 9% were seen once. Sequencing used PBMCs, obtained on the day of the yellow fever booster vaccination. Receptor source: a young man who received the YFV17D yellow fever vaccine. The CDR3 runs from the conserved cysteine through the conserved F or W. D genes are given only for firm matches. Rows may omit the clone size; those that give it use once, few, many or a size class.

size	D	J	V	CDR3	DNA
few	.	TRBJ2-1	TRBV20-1	CSASRSDEQFF	TGCAGTGCTAGCCGGTCCGATGAGCAGTTCTTC
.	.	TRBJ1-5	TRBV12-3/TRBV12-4	CASRSGRGDQPQHF	TGTGCCAGCCGATCAGGCCGGGGCGATCAGCCCCAGCATTTT
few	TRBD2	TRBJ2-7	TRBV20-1	CSATESGASHEQYF	TGCAGTGCTACCGAAAGCGGGGCCTCCCACGAGCAGTACTTC
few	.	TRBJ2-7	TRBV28	CASSFSDRAEYF	TGTGCCAGCAGTTTTTCAGACCGGGCGGAGTACTTC
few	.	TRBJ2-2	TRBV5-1	CASTGQLNTGELFF	TGCGCCAGCACTGGACAGCTAAACACCGGGGAGCTGTTTTTT
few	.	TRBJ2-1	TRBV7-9	CASSSPETIWFF	TGTGCCAGCAGCTCCCCTGAGACTATATGGTTCTTC
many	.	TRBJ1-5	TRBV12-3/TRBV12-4	CASSGQGGGSNQPQHF	TGTGCCAGCAGTGGTCAGGGCGGGGGTAGCAATCAGCCCCAGCATTTT
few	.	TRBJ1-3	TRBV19	CASSRTGLTGNTIYF	TGTGCCAGTAGCAGAACAGGGCTTACTGGAAACACCATATATTTT
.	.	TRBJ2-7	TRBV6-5	CASSYSPGGSGFSYEQYF	TGTGCCAGCAGTTACTCACCGGGCGGTAGCGGATTTTCCTACGAGCAGTACTTC
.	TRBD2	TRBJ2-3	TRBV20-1	CSVRVAGIFDTQYF	TGCAGTGTCAGGGTAGCGGGAATCTTCGATACGCAGTATTTT
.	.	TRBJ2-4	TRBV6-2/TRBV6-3	CASSYSGTPRSF	TGTGCCAGCAGTTACTCGGGGACGCCCCGGAGTTTC
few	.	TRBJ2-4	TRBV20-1	CSASKEVIANIQYF	TGCAGTGCTAGTAAGGAGGTTATCGCAAACATTCAGTACTTC
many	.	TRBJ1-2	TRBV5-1	CATIYGYTF	TGCGCCACAATCTATGGCTACACCTTC
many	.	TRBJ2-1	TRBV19	CASRDDAYNEQFF	TGTGCCAGTAGGGATGACGCCTACAATGAGCAGTTCTTC
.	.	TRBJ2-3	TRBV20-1	CSASGSATQYF	TGCAGTGCTAGCGGGAGTGCTACGCAGTATTTT
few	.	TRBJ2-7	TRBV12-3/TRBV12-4	CASSSLEVRTYEQYF	TGTGCCAGCAGTTCGCTCGAAGTACGTACCTACGAGCAGTACTTC
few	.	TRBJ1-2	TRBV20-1	CSAPDLTSGYTF	TGCAGTGCCCCGGACCTCACGTCTGGCTACACCTTC
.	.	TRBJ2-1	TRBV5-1	CASSLGPASYNEQFF	TGCGCCAGCAGCTTGGGTCCAGCTTCCTACAATGAGCAGTTCTTC
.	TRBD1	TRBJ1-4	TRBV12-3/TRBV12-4	CASSLDRGLEKLFF	TGTGCCAGCAGTTTGGACAGGGGGCTTGAAAAACTGTTTTTT
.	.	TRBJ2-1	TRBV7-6	CASSPPREEQFF	TGTGCCAGCAGCCCCCCCCGGGAAGAACAGTTCTTC
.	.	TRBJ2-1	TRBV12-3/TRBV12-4	CASSELYNEQFF	TGTGCCAGCAGTGAACTCTACAATGAGCAGTTCTTC
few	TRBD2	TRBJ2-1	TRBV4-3	CASSQAGLAGGSYNEQFF	TGCGCCAGCAGCCAAGCGGGACTAGCGGGAGGGTCCTACAATGAGCAGTTCTTC
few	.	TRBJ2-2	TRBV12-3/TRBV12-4	CASRAAGSSTGELFF	TGTGCCAGCAGAGCCGCGGGGAGTAGCACCGGGGAGCTGTTTTTT
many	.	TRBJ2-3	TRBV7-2	CASSLAVTDTQYF	TGTGCCAGCAGCTTAGCGGTAACCGATACGCAGTATTTT
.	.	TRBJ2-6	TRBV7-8	CASSLWARRSGANVLTF	TGTGCCAGCAGCTTATGGGCGCGGCGCTCTGGGGCCAACGTCCTGACTTTC
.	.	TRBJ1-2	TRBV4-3	CASSQAVQGLNYGYTF	TGCGCCAGCAGCCAAGCGGTTCAGGGGCTGAACTATGGCTACACCTTC
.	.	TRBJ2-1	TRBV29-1	CSVGDAQFF	TGCAGCGTTGGTGATGCGCAGTTCTTC
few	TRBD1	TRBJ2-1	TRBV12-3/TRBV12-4	CASRRDRGSYNEQFF	TGTGCCAGCAGACGGGACAGGGGGAGTTACAATGAGCAGTTCTTC
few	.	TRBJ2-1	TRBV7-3	CASSLKNEIGADEQFF	TGTGCCAGCAGCTTAAAAAACGAGATCGGCGCGGATGAGCAGTTCTTC
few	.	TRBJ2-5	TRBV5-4	CASSWSGETQYF	TGTGCCAGCAGCTGGTCGGGAGAGACCCAGTACTTC
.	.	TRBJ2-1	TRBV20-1	CSAWDSNNEQFF	TGCAGTGCTTGGGACTCCAACAATGAGCAGTTCTTC
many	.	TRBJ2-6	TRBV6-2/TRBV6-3	CASRPLGPGANVLTF	TGTGCCAGCAGACCCCTCGGACCTGGGGCCAACGTCCTGACTTTC
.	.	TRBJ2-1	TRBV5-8	CASNSGEQFF	TGTGCCAGCAACAGCGGTGAGCAGTTCTTC
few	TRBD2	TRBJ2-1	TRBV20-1	CSARDPGTSGHNEQFF	TGCAGTGCTAGAGACCCCGGGACTAGCGGCCACAATGAGCAGTTCTTC
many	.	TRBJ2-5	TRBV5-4	CASSRAQETQYF	TGTGCCAGCAGCCGAGCCCAAGAGACCCAGTACTTC
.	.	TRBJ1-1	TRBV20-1	CSARDPREGRRGTEAFF	TGCAGTGCTAGAGATCCCCGGGAGGGGCGTAGGGGCACTGAAGCTTTCTTT
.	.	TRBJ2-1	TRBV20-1	CSASRGLRDNEQFF	TGCAGTGCTAGTCGTGGCCTGCGGGACAATGAGCAGTTCTTC
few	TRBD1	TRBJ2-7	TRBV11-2	CASSLDVGQGFNNVGQYF	TGTGCCAGCAGCTTAGATGTTGGACAGGGGTTTAATAATGTCGGGCAGTACTTC
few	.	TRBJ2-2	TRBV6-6	CASQEFTGELFF	TGTGCCAGTCAGGAGTTTACCGGGGAGCTGTTTTTT
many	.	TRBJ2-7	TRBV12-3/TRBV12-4	CASSKSYEQYF	TGTGCCAGCAGCAAATCCTACGAGCAGTACTTC
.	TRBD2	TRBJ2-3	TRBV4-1	CASSQARTSGYDADTQYF	TGCGCCAGCAGCCAGGCTCGGACTAGCGGGTATGACGCAGATACGCAGTATTTT
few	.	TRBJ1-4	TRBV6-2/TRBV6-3	CASSRVVEGANEKLFF	TGTGCCAGCAGCCGCGTCGTGGAGGGGGCTAATGAAAAACTGTTTTTT
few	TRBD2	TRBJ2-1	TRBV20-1	CSLRSSGLSYNEQFF	TGCAGCCTGCGTTCTAGCGGGTTATCCTACAATGAGCAGTTCTTC
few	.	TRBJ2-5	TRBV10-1	CASSSRRGGGQETQYF	TGCGCCAGCAGCTCTCGTAGAGGTGGGGGCCAAGAGACCCAGTACTTC